This T cell receptor (beta chain) originates from a study of PD-L1 blockade in urothelial cancer. Study summary: Patients started atezolizumab around 2014, 1,200 mg intravenously every 3 weeks. Blood was evaluated 3 weeks (second dose) and 6 weeks after therapy began. Male sex and bladder-origin urothelial cancer characterized about 85% of the 29 patients. Broader study findings: Better progression-free and overall survival followed lower pretreatment blood clonality.

Remarks on this clone: Its antigen is unknown.

TCRdb's table, derived via immunoSEQ multiplex PCR, lists solely in-frame clones and lacks some. This table has just over 50,000 clones, around 79% appearing once. This CDR3 comprises 15 residues. The V gene end was trimmed by 3 bases and the J gene end by 3 bases; junction bases not matched to a gene: 6. From germline, CDR1 is SGHNT and CDR2 YYREEE (reference sequence). Time point denoted: pretreatment peripheral blood. The specimen was PBMCs, collected around atezolizumab (anti-PD-L1) treatment. This TCR was sampled from a man aged 65-85 years with urothelial cancer. V is TRBV5-4 and J is TRBJ2-1, with 7 nucleotides matching TRBD2. The DNA for the CDR3 is TGTGCCAGCAGCTCCAAGCAGCGGGGCTACAATGAGCAGTTCTTC. Encoded protein: CASSSKQRGYNEQFF.